This T cell receptor beta chain was sequenced in a study of blood T cell repertoires in COVID-19. From germline, CDR1 is SGHRS and CDR2 YFSETQ. Deletions cut 4 bases from V and 4 bases from J, with 11 bases between. The CDR3 consists of 14 residues. TCRdb's table, derived via immunoSEQ multiplex PCR, lists solely in-frame clones and lacks some. This table has hundreds of thousands of clones, around nine tenths appearing once. This clonotype was sampled from a woman aged 70-85 years with COVID-19, enrolled during active disease. The rearrangement uses TRBV5-1 and TRBJ1-4; D gene uncertain. The sequencing input was peripheral blood. The DNA for the CDR3 is TGCGCCAGCAGCCTCGGGATTGTTAATGAAAAACTGTTTTTT. This encodes CASSLGIVNEKLFF.